The 14 T cell receptor beta chains listed next were all sequenced from one sample in a study of blood T cell repertoires in COVID-19. Assay: immunoSEQ multiplex PCR; the TCRdb copy retains only in-frame clones and omits some. Of some 180,000 clones listed, 84% were seen once; the top ten hold about 13%. Sequencing input: peripheral blood. The receptors derive from a human donor in a cohort sampled during active COVID-19.

The chain links TRBV27 to TRBJ1-5; 8 bases agree with TRBD1. The V gene's germline CDR1 is MNHEY and CDR2 SMNVEV (reference sequence). CDR3 length: 14 residues. V lost 2 bases and J lost 6; bases outside the gene matches: 3. The CDR3 protein is CASSLDRGVQPQHF. The CDR3 bases are TGTGCCAGCAGTTTAGACAGGGGCGTTCAGCCCCAGCATTTT.

The chain recombines TRBV19 with TRBJ2-7, with 16 bases identical to TRBD2. The V and J ends lost 6 bases and 2 bases, in that order; junction bases with no gene match: 7. Germline lookup yields CDR1 LNHDA and CDR2 SQIVND (reference sequence). This CDR3 contains 17 residues. The CDR3 sequence: CASSPPGLAGGPYEQYF. Here the CDR3 DNA reads TGTGCCAGTAGCCCACCGGGACTAGCGGGAGGGCCCTACGAGCAGTACTTC.

The CDR3 sequence: CASSPGGSRTNYGYTF. CDR3 DNA: TGTGCCAGCAGCCCCGGGGGGTCACGAACTAACTATGGCTACACCTTC. The chain couples TRBV7-2 to TRBJ1-2; tentatively, D is TRBD1 (5 bases). The CDR3 runs to 16 residues. The V end was cut by 5 bases, the J end by 0 bases, with 16 bases between. Germline V lookup: CDR1 SGHTA, CDR2 FQGNSA.

Notes on this clone: In the same sample, other DNA sequences code for this CDR3. The chain recombines TRBV5-1 with TRBJ2-7; 10 positions match TRBD1. Germline loops: CDR1 SGHRS, CDR2 YFSETQ. The CDR3 extends over 14 amino acids. V lost 4 bases and J lost 3; bases outside the gene matches: 4. CDR3 bases: TGCGCCAGCAGCCCCGGGACAGGGGACTACGAGCAGTACTTC. Its translation is CASSPGTGDYEQYF.

This clone was seen only once. In DNA form, the CDR3 reads TGCGCCAGCAGTGAGGTGGCGGGGGCATCAACTAATGAAAAACTGTTTTTT. This encodes CASSEVAGASTNEKLFF. This chain uses TRBV10-2 with TRBJ1-4; a weak D match, TRBD1 (6 bases). CDR1 WSHSY and CDR2 SAAADI come from the germline V gene. V gave up 2 bases and J gave up 0 bases, with 13 bases separating them. The CDR3 is 17 residues long.

The chain has TRBV21-1 and TRBJ2-6; the table's D gene call, TRBD1, was not cross checked with the DNA. TRBV21-1 is given as a pseudogene. This CDR3 contains 19 residues. The CDR3, as DNA: TGTGCCAGCAGCAAGGGCGAGGACAGGGTACTAAGTGGGGCCAACGTCCTGACTTTC. Translating it yields CASSKGEDRVLSGANVLTF.

This chain connects TRBV29-1 to TRBJ2-3, with 13 bases identical to TRBD2. This CDR3 region has 14 residues. Germline lookup yields CDR1 SQVTM and CDR2 ANQGSEA. Unmatched junction bases numbered 5, after V lost 6 bases and J lost 5 bases. The CDR3 region is CSVGLAGAGDTQYF. CDR3 DNA: TGCAGCGTAGGACTAGCGGGAGCGGGAGATACGCAGTATTTT.

The chain employs TRBV21-1 and TRBJ1-2. TRBV21-1 is recorded as a pseudogene. The CDR3 spans 20 residues. The CDR3 is CASSNYTGKPARVSNYGYTF. Written as DNA, the CDR3 is TGTGCCAGCAGCAATTACACCGGGAAACCAGCACGGGTTTCTAACTATGGCTACACCTTC.

The chain uses TRBV11-3 and TRBJ2-2; 7 positions agree with TRBD2. This CDR3 comprises 17 residues. The V and J ends lost 0 bases and 6 bases, in that order; junction bases with no gene match: 10. Germline V gene sequence: CDR1 SGHNT, CDR2 YENEEA. The CDR3 reads CASSLDLGGRRPGELFF. CDR3 nucleotides: TGTGCCAGCAGCTTAGATTTAGGCGGGAGACGTCCCGGGGAGCTGTTTTTT.

This clone appeared once. J is TRBJ2-1 and V is TRBV4-2, with 11 bases that match TRBD2. The CDR3 length is 16 residues. Germline CDR1 is LGHNA and CDR2 is YNFKEQ. The junction had 5 bases not matched to a gene; V was cut back by 0 bases and J by 7 bases. The CDR3 reads CASSQDGTSGPNEQFF. CDR3 nucleotides: TGTGCCAGCAGCCAAGATGGGACTAGCGGCCCAAATGAGCAGTTCTTC.

V usage is TRBV30 and J usage is TRBJ2-1, with 11 positions matching TRBD2. Germline CDR1 is GTSNPN and CDR2 is SVGIG (reference sequence). The J segment lost 5 bases and the V segment lost 4 bases, leaving 4 bases of the junction unmatched. This CDR3 is built from 14 residues. The CDR3, as DNA: TGTGCCTGGACAGGGACTAGCGGTCACAATGAGCAGTTCTTC. This codes for CAWTGTSGHNEQFF.

The rearrangement links TRBV18 to TRBJ1-2; 8 bases line up with TRBD1. Germline CDR1 reads KGHSH; CDR2 reads LQKENI. Unmatched junction bases numbered 6, after V lost 3 bases and J lost 3 bases. This CDR3 region has 15 residues. CDR3 residues: CASSPWQGADYGYTF. The CDR3 DNA reads TGTGCCAGCTCACCGTGGCAGGGGGCGGACTATGGCTACACCTTC.

The rearrangement links TRBV5-4 to TRBJ2-7, with 7 positions matching TRBD1. This CDR3 has 15 residues. V shed 4 bases and J 0 bases; nucleotides not matched to a gene: 7. Germline V gene lookup returns CDR1 SGHNT and CDR2 YYREEE (reference sequence). Here the CDR3 reads CASSLGQVNSYEQYF. In nucleotides, the CDR3 is TGTGCCAGCAGCCTTGGACAGGTCAACTCCTACGAGCAGTACTTC.

This clone was recorded at least ten times. The chain recombines TRBV2 with TRBJ2-2; 7 nucleotides line up with TRBD2. The germline CDR1 and CDR2 sequences are SNHLY and FYNNEI. Unmatched junction bases numbered 2, after V lost 3 bases and J lost 1 base. The CDR3 runs 15 residues. DNA for the CDR3: TGTGCCAGCAGTGAGTTAGCGGGGAACACCGGGGAGCTGTTTTTT. Its protein is CASSELAGNTGELFF.